Presented here are 6 T cell receptor beta chains from one specimen sequenced in a study of breast tumors, draining lymph nodes, adjacent tissues. Each CDR3 protein is one row after TCRdb ran MiXCR on the multiplex PCR reads. The sample has tens of thousands of distinct CDR3 sequences; around 40% are singletons. Source material: breast tumor tissue. The source is a female donor with breast cancer. Some clones in this sample may be carry-over from other donors' samples.

Of note for this clonotype: A much larger clone sits a single nucleotide away, making a read error possible. The chain couples TRBV20-1 to TRBJ2-7, with TRBD2 matching 12 bases. The CDR3 contains 15 residues. J gave up 5 bases and V 1 base, and 6 bases lay outside the gene matches. Germline-derived CDR1 and CDR2 are DFQATT and SNEGSKA (reference sequence). The CDR3 DNA sequence: TGCAGTGCTAGAGGACTAGCGGGAGTTTCCGACGAGCAGTACTTC. It specifies CSARGLAGVSDEQYF.

V gene TRBV5-5 combines with J gene TRBJ1-4; D uncertain. CDR1 SGHKS and CDR2 YYEKEE come from the germline V gene (reference sequence). The CDR3 sequence is 18 residues long. V lost 6 bases, J lost 0 bases, and 21 bases lay in between. In DNA form, the CDR3 reads TGTGCCAGCAACGTAGCGGGAGGGCCCACTACAACTAATGAAAAACTGTTTTTT. This encodes CASNVAGGPTTTNEKLFF. Full variable domain (remainder filled in from reference TRBV5-5 and TRBJ1-4): DAGVTQSPTHLIKTRGQQVTLRCSPISGHKSVSWYQQVLGQGPQFIFQYYEKEERGRGNFPDRFSARQFPNYSSELNVNALLLGDSALYLCASNVAGGPTTTNEKLFFGSGTQLSVL.

In its sample, this clonotype ranks as medium-sized (0.01 to 0.1%). The chain has TRBV29-1 and TRBJ2-6, with D possibly being TRBD1 (6 bases). The CDR3 length is 14 residues. Germline CDR1 and CDR2: SQVTM and ANQGSEA. The ends were cut back, 7 bases at V and 3 bases at J, with 13 bases in the middle. CDR3 in amino acids: CSALQGFGANVLTF. CDR3 nucleotides: TGCAGCGCACTACAGGGCTTTGGGGCCAACGTCCTGACTTTC.

This clonotype was counted between two and nine times. This may come from a read error, since a much larger clone is one base off. The rearrangement uses TRBV5-1 and TRBJ2-5; weak D call: TRBD1 (5 bases). Germline assignment: CDR1 SGHRS and CDR2 YFSETQ. Trimming took off 0 bases at V and 7 bases at J, with 10 bases between the two ends. This CDR3 contains 13 residues. For the CDR3, the DNA is TGCGCCAGCAGCTTGGTAGGGGAAGGGACCCAGTACTTC. Its translation: CASSLVGEGTQYF.

This clonotype was found many times. V usage is TRBV7-9 and J usage is TRBJ2-2; D remains unclear. CDR3 length equals 15 residues. The germline V and J ends were trimmed by 2 bases and 6 bases, with 13 bases remaining between them. Germline V gene data show CDR1 as SEHNR and CDR2 as FQNEAQ (reference sequence). CDR3 region: CASSLRGRFPGELFF. The CDR3 region has the DNA TGTGCCAGCAGCTTAAGAGGACGGTTTCCCGGGGAGCTGTTTTTT.

This clonotype was recorded at least ten times. The chain recombines TRBV27 with TRBJ1-5; unclear D gene. The CDR3 has 11 residues. The V end lost 8 bases, the J end lost 8 bases, and 10 bases lay between the germline ends. Germline V gives CDR1 MNHEY, CDR2 SMNVEV (reference sequence). The CDR3 sequence: CASGIFKPQHF. CDR3 coding DNA: TGTGCCAGCGGTATTTTTAAGCCCCAGCATTTT.